One T cell receptor beta chain is described in this entry. This clone has only one observation. The specificity of this receptor is unknown. Per-nucleotide qualities are absent, and no much larger clonotype sits a single base away. The germline V end is reduced by 5 bases and the J end by 4 bases; junction bases left unmatched: 6. CDR1 and CDR2 were assigned from the germline V gene as SNHLY and FYNNEI. The cysteine opens and the phenylalanine closes a CDR3 of 14 amino acids. Only CDR3 DNA remains: 42 bases, in frame from the first base. Libraries were built with the immunoSEQ multiplex PCR assay. The immuneACCESS repertoire file appears here via TCRdb, limited to in-frame rearrangements. These files lack a portion of the clones; in checked studies, under half of the deficit traces to unresolved V genes, and the cause of the others is not known. The sample table records around 41,000 clones; 91% of these occur just once. The ten largest clones represent 0.45% to 0.55% of the sample.

This entry comes from a study of T cell changes during pregnancy in multiple sclerosis (dated by TCRdb to the late 2010s). Concerning the study at large: The study looked at changes in the T cell repertoire across pregnancy in women with multiple sclerosis.

The chain joins TRBV2 to TRBJ2-3; 7 bases in the junction line up with TRBD2. Specimen: CD4+ T cells from peripheral blood mononuclear cells, collected in the third trimester of pregnancy. This sequence was found in a female donor in good health, enrolled as a control in a pregnancy study. The CDR3 region: CASSWTRRADTQYF. In nucleotide form, the sequence is TGTGCCAGCAGTTGGACTAGGCGCGCAGATACGCAGTATTTT. With all but the CDR3 taken from the reference TRBV2 and TRBJ2-3 genes, the full variable domain is: EPEVTQTPSHQVTQMGQEVILRCVPISNHLYFYWYRQILGQKVEFLVSFYNNEISEKSEIFDDQFSVERPDGSNFTLKIRSTKLEDSAMYFCASSWTRRADTQYFGPGTRLTVL.